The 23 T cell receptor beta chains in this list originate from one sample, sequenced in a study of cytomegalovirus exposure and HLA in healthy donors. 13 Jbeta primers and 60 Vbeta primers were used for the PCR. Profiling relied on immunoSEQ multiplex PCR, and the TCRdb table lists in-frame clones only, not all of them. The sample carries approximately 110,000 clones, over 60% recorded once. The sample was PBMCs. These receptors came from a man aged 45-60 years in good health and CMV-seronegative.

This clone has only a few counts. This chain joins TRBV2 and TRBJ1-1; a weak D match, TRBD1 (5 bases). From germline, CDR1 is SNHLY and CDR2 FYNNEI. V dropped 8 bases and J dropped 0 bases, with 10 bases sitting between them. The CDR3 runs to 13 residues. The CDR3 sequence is CASGPTVNTEAFF. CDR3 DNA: TGTGCCAGCGGACCGACAGTGAACACTGAAGCTTTCTTT.

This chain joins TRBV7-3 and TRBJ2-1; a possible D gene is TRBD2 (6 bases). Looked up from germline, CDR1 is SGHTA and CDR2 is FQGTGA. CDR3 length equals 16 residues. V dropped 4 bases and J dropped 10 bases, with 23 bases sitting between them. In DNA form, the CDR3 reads TGTGCCAGCAGCTCCGACGCGGGACGGACCGACCGCGAGCAGTTCTTC. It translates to CASSSDAGRTDREQFF. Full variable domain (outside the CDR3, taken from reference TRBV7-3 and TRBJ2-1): GAGVSQTPSNKVTEKGKYVELRCDPISGHTALYWYRQSLGQGPEFLIYFQGTGAADDSGLPNDRFFAVRPEGSVSTLKIQRTERGDSAVYLCASSSDAGRTDREQFFGPGTRLTVL.

The CDR3 sequence is CASSLGGPSNEQFF. The CDR3 DNA follows: TGCGCCAGCAGCTTGGGGGGGCCCAGCAATGAGCAGTTCTTC. The rearrangement joins TRBV5-1 to TRBJ2-1; D may be TRBD1 (6 bases). The CDR3 covers 14 residues. Deletions cut 0 bases from V and 6 bases from J, with 10 bases between. The V gene's germline CDR1 is SGHRS and CDR2 YFSETQ.

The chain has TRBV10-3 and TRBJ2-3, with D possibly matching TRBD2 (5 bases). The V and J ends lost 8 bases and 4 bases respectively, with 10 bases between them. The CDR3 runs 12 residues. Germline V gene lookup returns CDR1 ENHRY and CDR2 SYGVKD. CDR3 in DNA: TGTGCCATCCAGTCGAGGGCAGATACGCAGTATTTT. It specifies CAIQSRADTQYF.

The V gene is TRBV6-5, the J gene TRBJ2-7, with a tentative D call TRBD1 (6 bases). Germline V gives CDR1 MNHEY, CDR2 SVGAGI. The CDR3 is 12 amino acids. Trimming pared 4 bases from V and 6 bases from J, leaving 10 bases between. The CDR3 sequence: CASSFDRTEQYF. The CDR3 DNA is TGTGCCAGCAGTTTCGACAGGACCGAGCAGTACTTC.

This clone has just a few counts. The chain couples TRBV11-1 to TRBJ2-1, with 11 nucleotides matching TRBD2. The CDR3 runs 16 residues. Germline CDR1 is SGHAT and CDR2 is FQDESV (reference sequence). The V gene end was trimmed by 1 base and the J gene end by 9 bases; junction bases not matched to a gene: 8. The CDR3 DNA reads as TGTGCCAGCAGCTTAGGGGTAGCGGGGGGGCGGACTGAGCAGTTCTTC. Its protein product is CASSLGVAGGRTEQFF.

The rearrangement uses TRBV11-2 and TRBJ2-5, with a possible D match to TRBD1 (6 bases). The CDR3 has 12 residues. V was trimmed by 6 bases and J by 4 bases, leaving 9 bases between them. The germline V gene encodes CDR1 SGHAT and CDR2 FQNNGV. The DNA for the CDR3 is TGTGCCAGCAGTTTACAGGGAGAGACCCAGTACTTC. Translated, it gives CASSLQGETQYF.

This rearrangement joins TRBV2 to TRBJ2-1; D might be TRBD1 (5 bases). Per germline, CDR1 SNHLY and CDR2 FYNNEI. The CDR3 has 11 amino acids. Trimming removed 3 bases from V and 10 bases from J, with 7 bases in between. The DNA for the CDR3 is TGTGCCAGCAGTGATAGGACAGAGCAGTTCTTC. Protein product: CASSDRTEQFF.

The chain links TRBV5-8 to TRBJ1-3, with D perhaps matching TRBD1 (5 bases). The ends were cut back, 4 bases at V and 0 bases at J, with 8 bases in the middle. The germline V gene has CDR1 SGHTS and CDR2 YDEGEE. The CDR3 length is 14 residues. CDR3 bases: TGTGCCAGCAGCAGGGGACTCTCTGGAAACACCATATATTTT. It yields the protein CASSRGLSGNTIYF. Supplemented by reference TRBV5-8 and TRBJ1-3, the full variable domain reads EAGVTQSPTHLIKTRGQQATLRCSPISGHTSVYWYQQALGLGLQFLLWYDEGEERNRGNFPPRFSGRQFPNYSSELNVNALELEDSALYLCASSRGLSGNTIYFGEGSWLTVV.

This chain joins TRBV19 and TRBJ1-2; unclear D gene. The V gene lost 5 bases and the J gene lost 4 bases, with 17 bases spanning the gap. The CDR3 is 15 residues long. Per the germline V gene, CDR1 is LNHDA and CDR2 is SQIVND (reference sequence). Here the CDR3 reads CASSLRQSYSYGYTF. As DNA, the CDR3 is TGTGCCAGTAGTCTCCGACAATCTTACTCCTATGGCTACACCTTC.

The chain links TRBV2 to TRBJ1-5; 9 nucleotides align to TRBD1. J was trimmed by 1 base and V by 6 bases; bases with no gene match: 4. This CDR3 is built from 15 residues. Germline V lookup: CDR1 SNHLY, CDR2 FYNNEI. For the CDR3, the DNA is TGTGCCAGCAGGGAGGACAGGGGAAGCAATCAGCCCCAGCATTTT. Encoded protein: CASREDRGSNQPQHF.

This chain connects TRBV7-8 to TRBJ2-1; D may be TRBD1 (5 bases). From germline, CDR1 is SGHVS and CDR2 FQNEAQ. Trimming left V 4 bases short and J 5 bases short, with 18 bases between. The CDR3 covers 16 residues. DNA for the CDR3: TGTGCCAGCAGCTCTGGACCCTGGGGCGTCCACAATGAGCAGTTCTTC. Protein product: CASSSGPWGVHNEQFF.

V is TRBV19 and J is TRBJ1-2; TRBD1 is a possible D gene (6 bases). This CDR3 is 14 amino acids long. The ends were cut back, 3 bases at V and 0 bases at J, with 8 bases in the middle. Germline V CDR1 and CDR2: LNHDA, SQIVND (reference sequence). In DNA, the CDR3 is TGTGCCAGTAGTATGGACAGCACTAACTATGGCTACACCTTC. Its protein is CASSMDSTNYGYTF.

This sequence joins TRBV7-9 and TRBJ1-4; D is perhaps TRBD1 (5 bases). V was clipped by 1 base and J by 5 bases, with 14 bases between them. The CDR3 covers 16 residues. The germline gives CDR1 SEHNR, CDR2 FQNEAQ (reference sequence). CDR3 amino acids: CASSLVFGAGNEKLFF. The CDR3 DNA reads TGTGCCAGCAGCTTAGTATTTGGGGCAGGCAATGAAAAACTGTTTTTT. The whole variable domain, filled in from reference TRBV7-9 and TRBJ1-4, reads DTGVSQNPRHKITKRGQNVTFRCDPISEHNRLYWYRQTLGQGPEFLTYFQNEAQLEKSRLLSDRFSAERPKGSFSTLEIQRTEQGDSAMYLCASSLVFGAGNEKLFFGSGTQLSVL.

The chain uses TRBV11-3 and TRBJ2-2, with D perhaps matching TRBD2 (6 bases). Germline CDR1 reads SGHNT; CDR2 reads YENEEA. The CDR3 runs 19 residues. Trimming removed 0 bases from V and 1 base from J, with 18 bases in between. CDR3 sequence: CASSLDALSGTLNTGELFF. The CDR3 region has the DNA TGTGCCAGCAGCTTAGACGCGCTGTCCGGGACTCTGAACACCGGGGAGCTGTTTTTT.

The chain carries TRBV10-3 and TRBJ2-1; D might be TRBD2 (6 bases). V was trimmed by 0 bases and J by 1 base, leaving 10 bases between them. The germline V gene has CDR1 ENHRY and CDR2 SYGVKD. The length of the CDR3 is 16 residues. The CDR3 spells CAISESMAGSYNEQFF. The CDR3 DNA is TGTGCCATCAGTGAGTCGATGGCGGGGTCCTACAATGAGCAGTTCTTC.

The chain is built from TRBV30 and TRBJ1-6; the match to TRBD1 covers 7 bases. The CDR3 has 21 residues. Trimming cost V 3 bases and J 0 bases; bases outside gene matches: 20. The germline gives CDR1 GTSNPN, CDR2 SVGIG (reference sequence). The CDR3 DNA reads TGTGCCTGGAGCGCCCGCCGGACAGGATATTTTTCTAGCTCCTATAATTCACCCCTCCACTTT. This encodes CAWSARRTGYFSSSYNSPLHF.

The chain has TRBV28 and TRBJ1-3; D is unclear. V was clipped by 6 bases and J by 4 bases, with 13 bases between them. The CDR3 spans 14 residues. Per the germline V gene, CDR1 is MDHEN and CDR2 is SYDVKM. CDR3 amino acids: CASRTGVLGNTIYF. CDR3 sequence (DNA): TGTGCCAGCAGGACGGGTGTTTTGGGAAACACCATATATTTT.

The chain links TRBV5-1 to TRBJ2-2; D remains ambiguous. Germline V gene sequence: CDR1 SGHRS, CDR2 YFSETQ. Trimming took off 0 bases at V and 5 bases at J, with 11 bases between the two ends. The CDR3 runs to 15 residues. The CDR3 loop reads CASSLAIATTGELFF. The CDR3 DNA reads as TGCGCCAGCAGCTTGGCGATTGCCACTACCGGGGAGCTGTTTTTT.

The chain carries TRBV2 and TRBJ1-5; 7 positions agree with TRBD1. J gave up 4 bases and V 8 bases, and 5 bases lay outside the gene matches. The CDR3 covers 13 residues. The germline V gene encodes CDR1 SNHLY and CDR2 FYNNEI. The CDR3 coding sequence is TGTGCCAGCCGGGGGACAGCGAATCAGCCCCAGCATTTT. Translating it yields CASRGTANQPQHF. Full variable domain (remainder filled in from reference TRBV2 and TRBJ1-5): EPEVTQTPSHQVTQMGQEVILRCVPISNHLYFYWYRQILGQKVEFLVSFYNNEISEKSEIFDDQFSVERPDGSNFTLKIRSTKLEDSAMYFCASRGTANQPQHFGDGTRLSIL.

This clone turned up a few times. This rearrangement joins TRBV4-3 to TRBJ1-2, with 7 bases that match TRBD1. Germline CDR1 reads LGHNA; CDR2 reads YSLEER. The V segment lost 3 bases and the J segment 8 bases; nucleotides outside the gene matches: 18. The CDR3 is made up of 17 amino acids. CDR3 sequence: CASSQTGTAHPSFGYTF. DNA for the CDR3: TGCGCCAGCAGCCAGACCGGGACAGCTCACCCAAGCTTCGGCTACACCTTC.

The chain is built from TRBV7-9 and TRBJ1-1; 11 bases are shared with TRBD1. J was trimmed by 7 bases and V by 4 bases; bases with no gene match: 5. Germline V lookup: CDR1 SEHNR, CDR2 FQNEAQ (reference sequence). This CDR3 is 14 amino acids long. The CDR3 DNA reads TGTGCCAGCAGCTACCGGACAGGGGGCCTTGAAGCTTTCTTT. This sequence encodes CASSYRTGGLEAFF. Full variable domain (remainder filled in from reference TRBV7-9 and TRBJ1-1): DTGVSQNPRHKITKRGQNVTFRCDPISEHNRLYWYRQTLGQGPEFLTYFQNEAQLEKSRLLSDRFSAERPKGSFSTLEIQRTEQGDSAMYLCASSYRTGGLEAFFGQGTRLTVV.

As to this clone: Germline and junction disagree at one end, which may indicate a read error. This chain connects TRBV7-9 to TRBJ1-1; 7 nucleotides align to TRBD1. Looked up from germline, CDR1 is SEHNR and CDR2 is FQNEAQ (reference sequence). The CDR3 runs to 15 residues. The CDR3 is CSSSPRGQINTEAFF. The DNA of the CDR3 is TGTTCCAGCAGCCCGAGGGGACAGATCAACACTGAAGCTTTCTTT.